This entry describes one T cell receptor beta chain. Produced via immunoSEQ multiplex PCR; TCRdb's table is partial and in-frame only. The sample includes roughly 270,000 clones, approximately 89% seen only once; the top ten take roughly 3.5%. The treatment denotes: 15 to 20 received Ad26.COV2.S at low or high dose, single or two shots; about 5 received placebo; per-sample allocation not given. All samples were drawn on day 63, counting from the first vaccine or placebo injection. The sample is drawn from a study of Ad26.COV2.S vaccination and SARS-CoV-2 variants. Study-level background: In the COV1001 trial, the donor was in the Ad26.COV2.S arm.

The germline V and J ends were trimmed by 3 bases and 6 bases, with 14 bases remaining between them. The length of the CDR3 is 14 residues. CDR1 is MNHEY, CDR2 SMNVEV, per germline (reference sequence). The TCR originated in a person aged 18-65 years who received the Ad26.COV2.S COVID-19 vaccine or a placebo. This chain links TRBV27 with TRBJ1-1, with a possible D match to TRBD1 (5 bases). Sequencing was performed on peripheral blood, taken in a trial of Ad26.COV2.S vaccine versus placebo. In DNA, the CDR3 is TGTGCCAGCAGTTTTCGAGGGGCCGGGGCTGAAGCTTTCTTT. Translated: CASSFRGAGAEAFF.